Presented here are 26 T cell receptor beta chains from one specimen sequenced in a study of T cells after yellow fever vaccination. TCRdb recomputed calls from the 5' RACE reads with MiXCR, one row per CDR3 protein. The sample shows some 120,000 distinct CDR3 sequences, roughly 15% of them seen only once. The source was CD8+ T cells sorted from PBMCs, collected 5 days after the yellow fever booster vaccination. These receptors came from a man aged 18 to 30 who received the YFV17D yellow fever vaccine.

The J gene is TRBJ2-1, the V gene TRBV29-1; TRBD2 is a possible D gene (5 bases). The V gene's germline CDR1 is SQVTM and CDR2 ANQGSEA. V gave up 4 bases and J gave up 5 bases, with 15 bases separating them. The CDR3 runs 14 residues. The CDR3 protein is CSVAVRRVDNEQFF. The CDR3, as DNA: TGCAGCGTTGCAGTGAGGCGGGTCGACAATGAGCAGTTCTTC.

Many counts were recorded for this clonotype. The CDR3 DNA sequence: TGTGCCAGCAGTGCACTTGGGGGGGCCACAGATACGCAGTATTTT. It is translated as CASSALGGATDTQYF. The V and J genes are TRBV6-4 and TRBJ2-3; the D gene is possibly TRBD2 (7 bases). V was trimmed by 4 bases and J by 2 bases, leaving 13 bases between them. This CDR3 spans 15 amino acids. Per germline, CDR1 MRHNA and CDR2 SNTAGT.

This clonotype was seen only a few times. This CDR3 is CAISEPGATNEKLFF. For the CDR3, the DNA is TGTGCCATCAGTGAACCGGGCGCAACTAATGAAAAACTGTTTTTT. The chain carries TRBV10-3 and TRBJ1-4; no clear D gene. V was shortened by 3 bases and J by 0 bases, with 8 bases between the two germline ends. The CDR3 runs to 15 residues. Germline V CDR1 and CDR2: ENHRY, SYGVKD.

V and J are TRBV7-9 and TRBJ1-6; D gene uncertain. The length of the CDR3 is 16 residues. Per the germline V gene, CDR1 is SEHNR and CDR2 is FQNEAQ (reference sequence). V lost 4 bases and J 5 bases, leaving 15 bases between the germline ends. The CDR3 DNA follows: TGTGCCAGCAGCTCCACCCAGGCAATAAATAATTCACCCCTCCACTTT. It is translated as CASSSTQAINNSPLHF.

The chain is built from TRBV7-9 and TRBJ2-1, with D possibly TRBD1 on 6 matching bases. Trimming stripped 6 bases from V and 6 bases from J, with 9 bases between. Germline V gives CDR1 SEHNR, CDR2 FQNEAQ (reference sequence). The CDR3 contains 12 residues. CDR3 nucleotide sequence: TGTGCCAGCAGTCCAGGGGCCAATGAGCAGTTCTTC. Translated, it gives CASSPGANEQFF. Full variable domain (outside the CDR3, taken from reference TRBV7-9 and TRBJ2-1): DTGVSQNPRHKITKRGQNVTFRCDPISEHNRLYWYRQTLGQGPEFLTYFQNEAQLEKSRLLSDRFSAERPKGSFSTLEIQRTEQGDSAMYLCASSPGANEQFFGPGTRLTVL.

This clonotype was counted a few times. The chain uses TRBV14 and TRBJ1-3; tentatively, D is TRBD1 (5 bases). This CDR3 contains 15 residues. V lost 0 bases to trimming and J lost 3 bases, with 9 bases between them. The V gene's germline CDR1 is SGHDN and CDR2 FVKESK. Written as DNA, the CDR3 is TGTGCCAGCAGCCAAGATCTGGGGCTTGGAAACACCATATATTTT. Its translation is CASSQDLGLGNTIYF.

The table lists this clonotype with a few counts. The rearrangement links TRBV27 to TRBJ2-7; D uncertain. CDR3 size: 16 residues. Germline CDR1 MNHEY, CDR2 SMNVEV (reference sequence). V lost 1 base, J lost 5 bases, and 18 bases lay in between. The CDR3 nucleotides read TGTGCCAGCAGTTTATTGACGCCGGGCAGGATCCACGAGCAGTACTTC. Translated, it gives CASSLLTPGRIHEQYF.

This chain uses TRBV5-1 with TRBJ1-1; D remains ambiguous. The germline V and J ends were trimmed by 0 bases and 6 bases, with 12 bases remaining between them. Per the germline V gene, CDR1 is SGHRS and CDR2 is YFSETQ. This CDR3 region has 14 residues. CDR3 nucleotides: TGCGCCAGCAGCTTGGCCGAGGGTAACCCTGAAGCTTTCTTT. Amino acid sequence: CASSLAEGNPEAFF.

The V gene is TRBV30, the J gene TRBJ2-7, with unresolved D. V was shortened by 0 bases and J by 3 bases, with 30 bases between the two germline ends. This CDR3 spans 20 amino acids. Germline V lookup: CDR1 GTSNPN, CDR2 SVGIG (reference sequence). CDR3 DNA sequence: TGTGCCTGGAGTGTGGCCCCGTTAGGCATTCACGGTGATCCCTACTACGAGCAGTACTTC. This translates into CAWSVAPLGIHGDPYYEQYF.

This clonotype came up many times. The chain couples TRBV20-1 to TRBJ2-1; D gene unclear. CDR3 size: 15 residues. Germline CDR1 DFQATT, CDR2 SNEGSKA (reference sequence). The V end lost 1 base, the J end lost 2 bases, and 12 bases lay between the germline ends. CDR3 protein: CSARGSRQAYNEQFF. The CDR3 DNA follows: TGCAGTGCTAGAGGGTCTCGGCAGGCCTACAATGAGCAGTTCTTC.

This clonotype has ten or more counts. The chain recombines TRBV7-9 with TRBJ2-7, with TRBD2 matching over 8 bases. This CDR3 contains 16 residues. V dropped 2 bases and J dropped 4; count of bases not matched to a gene: 10. The germline gives CDR1 SEHNR, CDR2 FQNEAQ (reference sequence). CDR3 sequence (DNA): TGTGCCAGCAGCTTATCGTCCGGGACTAGTTTATACGAGCAGTACTTC. Protein product: CASSLSSGTSLYEQYF.

The CDR3, as DNA: TGTGCTAGTGGTTTAGGGACAGGGACTTCACCCCTCCACTTT. Translating gives CASGLGTGTSPLHF. The chain joins TRBV12-5 to TRBJ1-6; TRBD1 aligns across 9 bases. This CDR3 is built from 14 residues. V dropped 3 bases and J dropped 9; count of bases not matched to a gene: 3. Per germline, CDR1 LGHNT and CDR2 FRNRAP.

This clonotype was seen a handful of times. The chain employs TRBV4-3 and TRBJ2-7; D perhaps matches TRBD1 (5 bases). V was trimmed by 0 bases and J by 5 bases, leaving 11 bases between them. Germline V lookup: CDR1 LGHNA, CDR2 YSLEER. This CDR3 is built from 14 residues. CDR3 region: CASSQDLTRDEQYF. The CDR3 bases are TGCGCCAGCAGCCAAGATCTTACCAGGGACGAGCAGTACTTC.

The chain joins TRBV11-2 to TRBJ1-1; 8 positions match TRBD1. The V gene's germline CDR1 is SGHAT and CDR2 FQNNGV. The CDR3 runs 15 residues. The trim removed 5 bases at V and 2 bases at J, leaving 7 bases unmatched. The CDR3 DNA is TGTGCCAGCAGCCACTCCGGGACAGGAAACACTGAAGCTTTCTTT. This codes for CASSHSGTGNTEAFF. Supplemented by reference TRBV11-2 and TRBJ1-1, the full variable domain reads EAGVAQSPRYKIIEKRQSVAFWCNPISGHATLYWYQQILGQGPKLLIQFQNNGVVDDSQLPKDRFSAERLKGVDSTLKIQPAKLEDSAVYLCASSHSGTGNTEAFFGQGTRLTVV.

The chain joins TRBV4-1 to TRBJ1-6; D may be TRBD1 (5 bases). V lost 3 bases and J 8 bases, leaving 11 bases between the germline ends. The CDR3 covers 14 residues. From germline, CDR1 is MGHRA and CDR2 YSYEKL. This CDR3 is CASSQWGLDSPLHF. The CDR3 DNA reads TGCGCCAGCAGCCAGTGGGGGTTAGATTCACCCCTCCACTTT.

This clonotype was counted between two and nine times. The V and J genes are TRBV4-1 and TRBJ2-2; D unresolved. Germline V gives CDR1 MGHRA, CDR2 YSYEKL. The CDR3 is made up of 11 amino acids. V lost 2 bases and J 5 bases, leaving 0 bases between the germline ends. The DNA for the CDR3 is TGCGCCAGCAGCCAAACCGGGGAGCTGTTTTTT. Translation gives CASSQTGELFF.

V gene TRBV4-3 combines with J gene TRBJ1-1; D gene unclear. Per germline, CDR1 LGHNA and CDR2 YSLEER. CDR3 size: 14 residues. Between the trimmed V and J ends, which lost 0 bases and 4 bases, there was a span of 9 bases. The CDR3 protein is CASSQDLLVTEAFF. The CDR3 nucleotides read TGCGCCAGCAGCCAAGATCTTCTGGTCACTGAAGCTTTCTTT.

The CDR3 here is CASSSPRRGYEQYV. DNA for the CDR3: TGTGCCAGCAGCTCCCCCCGCAGGGGATACGAGCAGTACGTC. V usage is TRBV7-9 and J usage is TRBJ2-7; D may be TRBD1 (6 bases). Trimming removed 4 bases from V and 4 bases from J, with 14 bases in between. CDR3 length equals 14 residues. Germline CDR1 and CDR2: SEHNR and FQNEAQ (reference sequence).

In its sample, this clonotype was seen many times. This chain connects TRBV4-1 to TRBJ2-7; D unresolved. Looked up from germline, CDR1 is MGHRA and CDR2 is YSYEKL. The V end was cut by 1 base, the J end by 4 bases, with 11 bases between. The CDR3 has 14 amino acids. DNA of the CDR3: TGCGCCAGCAGCCAAGCACTAAGCCCGTACGAGCAGTACTTC. Its translation: CASSQALSPYEQYF.

This chain links TRBV6-2 or TRBV6-3 with TRBJ2-7; 9 nucleotides align to TRBD1. The V gene end was trimmed by 6 bases and the J gene end by 7 bases; junction bases not matched to a gene: 7. Germline values: CDR1 MNHEY, CDR2 SVGEGT. The CDR3 contains 13 residues. This chain's CDR3 is CASSKGQGWEQYV. CDR3 DNA sequence: TGTGCCAGCAGCAAGGGACAGGGTTGGGAGCAGTACGTC.

The rearrangement uses TRBV7-2 and TRBJ2-7, with D possibly matching TRBD1 (6 bases). The CDR3 is 13 residues long. CDR1 and CDR2 (germline): SGHTA, FQGNSA. V shed 5 bases and J shed 6 bases, with 14 bases lying between them. The CDR3 loop is CASSTTGFGEQYV. In nucleotides, the CDR3 is TGTGCCAGCAGCACCACAGGGTTTGGCGAGCAGTACGTC.

J is TRBJ2-1 and V is TRBV5-1; D not resolved. Trimming cost V 0 bases and J 4 bases, with 5 bases left between them. This CDR3 has 13 amino acids. The germline V gene has CDR1 SGHRS and CDR2 YFSETQ. CDR3: CASSLASYNEQFF. The CDR3 coding sequence is TGCGCCAGCAGCTTGGCCTCGTACAATGAGCAGTTCTTC.

This chain connects TRBV9 to TRBJ1-6; D not certain. This CDR3 has 13 residues. Germline V gene lookup returns CDR1 SGDLS and CDR2 YYNGEE. CDR3 sequence (DNA): TGTGCTTCTAAAAGGGATATGAGTTCACCCCTCCACTTT. Protein: CASKRDMSSPLHF.

This clonotype came up many times. The chain has TRBV15 and TRBJ2-3; 7 bases agree with TRBD1. Germline V gene lookup returns CDR1 LNHNV and CDR2 YYDKDF (reference sequence). The CDR3 runs 15 residues. The V and J ends lost 8 bases and 2 bases, in that order; junction bases with no gene match: 10. The CDR3 region has the DNA TGTGCCACCGTCCCCGGGACAGACATCACAGATACGCAGTATTTT. Translation gives CATVPGTDITDTQYF.

This clonotype was counted a few times. This chain uses TRBV4-3 with TRBJ2-1, with 10 bases aligning to TRBD2. Looked up from germline, CDR1 is LGHNA and CDR2 is YSLEER. Trimming removed 0 bases from V and 7 bases from J; junction bases left unmatched: 6. The CDR3 length is 16 residues. Here the CDR3 reads CASSQDRASGGNEQFF. CDR3 in DNA: TGCGCCAGCAGCCAAGATAGGGCTAGCGGGGGTAATGAGCAGTTCTTC.

This chain joins TRBV6-2 or TRBV6-3 and TRBJ2-5; D possibly matches TRBD1 or TRBD2 (6 bases each). The germline V gene has CDR1 MNHEY and CDR2 SVGEGT. The CDR3 is made up of 14 amino acids. Trimming cost V 2 bases and J 5 bases, with 12 bases left between them. CDR3 nucleotide sequence: TGTGCCAGCAGTTACATAAGGGGGGCTGAGACCCAGTACTTC. This sequence encodes CASSYIRGAETQYF.